This T cell receptor beta chain was sequenced in a study of post-analysis software for immune sequencing data. Unique molecular identifiers were present in the TCR beta cDNA libraries. TCRdb fed the PCR reads into MiXCR, producing one record per CDR3 protein. This table holds a few hundred thousand distinct CDR3 sequences, 34% found once. This clonotype was found a few times. The antigen is unknown. Findings and caveats of the study: Compared against controls, patients with multiple sclerosis displayed significantly lower normalized Chao1 diversity.

Sequencing used blood. This receptor was obtained from a girl aged 2 to 17 with multiple sclerosis.

This chain's CDR3 is CASRTGEIHGYTF. CDR3 sequence (DNA): TGTGCCAGCAGGACAGGGGAGATCCATGGCTACACCTTC. J is TRBJ1-2 and V is TRBV6-6; TRBD1 aligns across 8 bases. Looked up from germline, CDR1 is MNHNY and CDR2 is SVGAGI (reference sequence). CDR3 size: 13 residues. V was clipped by 6 bases and J by 6 bases; unmatched bases: 6.